This TCR beta chain was sequenced for a study of Graves' ophthalmopathy and Graves' hyperthyroidism. The length of the CDR3 is 13 residues. Germline loops: CDR1 DFQATT, CDR2 SNEGSKA (reference sequence). A note on this clonotype: Being one base from a much bigger clone, this may be a read error.

For repertoire sequencing, the TCR beta CDR3 regions were amplified from RNA transcripts. First-round RT-PCR with HTBI primers preceded a second-round multiplex PCR. A single record per CDR3 protein comes from TCRdb applying MiXCR to the multiplex PCR reads. Here the sample spans over a million distinct CDR3 sequences, less than 45% being singletons. This sequence joins TRBV20-1 and TRBJ2-7; 8 bases line up with TRBD2. The origin of this receptor is an adult man with Graves' hyperthyroidism. The specimen sequenced was peripheral blood or thyroid tissue (not recorded which). The CDR3 bases are TGCAGTGCCTCCACTAGCGGAACCTACGGGCAGTACTTC. It yields the protein CSASTSGTYGQYF.